Below, one T cell receptor (beta chain) is given with its context. Antigen unknown. Sequenced by immunoSEQ multiplex PCR; TCRdb stores in-frame clones only, minus some. The table has about 11,000 clones, over 80% seen once. The sample is drawn from a study of blood T cell dynamics during melanoma immunotherapy. Study as a whole: Patients with metastatic melanoma got pembrolizumab or nivolumab-ipilimumab as first-line care.

V dropped 0 bases and J dropped 4 bases, with 6 bases sitting between them. The CDR3 has 13 residues. The germline V gene encodes CDR1 LGHNA and CDR2 YSLEER. General study findings and limits: Unlike progressors, later disease-control patients had W3 repertoires gaining clonality or diversity.

Time point meaning: week 3, after first cycle of checkpoint inhibitor. Prior systemic cancer therapy, immunosuppressant use and other active malignancies excluded patients. This TCR was recovered from a human donor with melanoma. V is TRBV4-3 and J is TRBJ1-1; TRBD1 is a possible D gene (5 bases). The source was blood, collected from a patient treated with checkpoint blockade. The CDR3 DNA follows: TGCGCCAGCAGCCAAGAGGGGGGCACTGAAGCTTTCTTT. Encoded protein: CASSQEGGTEAFF.